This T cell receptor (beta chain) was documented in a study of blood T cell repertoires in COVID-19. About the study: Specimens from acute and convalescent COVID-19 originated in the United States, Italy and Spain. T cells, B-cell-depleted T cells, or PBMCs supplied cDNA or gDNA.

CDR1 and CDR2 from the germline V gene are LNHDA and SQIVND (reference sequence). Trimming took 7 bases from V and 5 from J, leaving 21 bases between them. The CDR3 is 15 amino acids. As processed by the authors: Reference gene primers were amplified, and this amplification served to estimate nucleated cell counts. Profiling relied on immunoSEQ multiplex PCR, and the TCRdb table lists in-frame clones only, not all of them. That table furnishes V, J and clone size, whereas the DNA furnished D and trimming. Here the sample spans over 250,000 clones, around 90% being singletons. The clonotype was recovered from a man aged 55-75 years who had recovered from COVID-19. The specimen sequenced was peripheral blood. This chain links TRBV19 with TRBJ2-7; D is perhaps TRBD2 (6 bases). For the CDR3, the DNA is TGTGCCAGTACTCTATCGGGAGTCCTCCCCAACGAGCAGTACTTC. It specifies CASTLSGVLPNEQYF.